A single sample is the source of the 32 T cell receptor beta chains below, sequenced in a study of shared clonotypes between healthy human individuals. CD45RO negativity and positive selection for CCR7 defined naive CD8 cells, a population that excluded terminally differentiated effector memory CD45RA+ cells. TCRdb's table, derived via immunoSEQ multiplex PCR, lists solely in-frame clones and lacks some. The sample comprises more than 500,000 clones, around 95% of which are singletons, and 0.095% to 0.14% rests with the top ten. Sample: naive CD8+ T cells sorted from blood. The origin of the receptors is a woman in her 30s in good health.

The gene calls are TRBV4-1 and TRBJ1-1, with D unresolved. Trimming took off 1 base at V and 2 bases at J, with 8 bases between the two ends. The CDR3 totals 14 residues. CDR1 and CDR2 (germline): MGHRA, YSYEKL. CDR3 DNA: TGCGCCAGCAGCCAAGGAGGGTACAACACTGAAGCTTTCTTT. Its translation: CASSQGGYNTEAFF.

About this clone itself: No DNA is shown, since the ends of the CDR3 on it are uncertain; the CDR3 is the one TCRdb lists. This chain connects TRBV28 to TRBJ1-5; the D call in the table, TRBD1, was not verified against the DNA. The CDR3 is 14 amino acids in total, end residues counted. Germline values: CDR1 MDHEN, CDR2 SYDVKM. CDR3 sequence: CASSSSTGSQPQHF.

The rearrangement links TRBV7-9 to TRBJ2-7; maybe TRBD2 (6 bases). CDR1 and CDR2 from the germline V gene are SEHNR and FQNEAQ (reference sequence). Trimming shortened V by 2 bases and J by 0 bases, and 11 bases separated the two germline ends. The length of the CDR3 is 15 residues. CDR3 DNA sequence: TGTGCCAGCAGCTTAACTAGCAAACCCTCCTACGAGCAGTACTTC. It codes for CASSLTSKPSYEQYF.

The chain joins TRBV10-2 to TRBJ1-1; D unresolved. V was shortened by 0 bases and J by 7 bases, with 18 bases between the two germline ends. CDR3 length equals 16 residues. Germline CDR1 reads WSHSY; CDR2 reads SAAADI. This CDR3 reads CASSESGVPETHEAFF. The CDR3 region has the DNA TGCGCCAGCAGTGAGTCCGGGGTACCGGAAACCCATGAAGCTTTCTTT.

The chain carries TRBV5-4 and TRBJ1-5, with no clear D. Germline V lookup: CDR1 SGHNT, CDR2 YYREEE (reference sequence). Trimming took off 0 bases at V and 4 bases at J, with 8 bases between the two ends. The CDR3 has 14 amino acids. This CDR3 reads CASSLVGENQPQHF. Here the CDR3 DNA reads TGTGCCAGCAGCTTGGTCGGGGAAAATCAGCCCCAGCATTTT.

The chain recombines TRBV28 with TRBJ1-1; D is undetermined. The germline V and J ends were trimmed by 5 bases and 0 bases, with 22 bases remaining between them. This CDR3 spans 18 amino acids. Germline CDR1 is MDHEN and CDR2 is SYDVKM. The CDR3 DNA sequence: TGTGCCAGCAGTCGTCCCTATCGCGCACAAGTCATGAACACTGAAGCTTTCTTT. As protein: CASSRPYRAQVMNTEAFF.

J is TRBJ1-2 and V is TRBV13, with D tentatively TRBD1 (6 bases). The V gene lost 6 bases and the J gene lost 5 bases, with 13 bases spanning the gap. The CDR3 sequence is 13 residues long. Germline V gene data show CDR1 as PRHDT and CDR2 as FYEKMQ (reference sequence). CDR3 nucleotide sequence: TGTGCCAGCAGACCCAGAGGGGGATATGGCTACACCTTC. Protein product: CASRPRGGYGYTF.

The DNA of the CDR3 is TGTGCCAGCAGCGAGGGACTAGGGACCTACACAGATACGCAGTATTTT. Its protein product is CASSEGLGTYTDTQYF. The V call is TRBV7-8, the J call TRBJ2-3; 8 nucleotides match TRBD2. Germline V lookup: CDR1 SGHVS, CDR2 FQNEAQ. The length of the CDR3 is 16 residues. The V and J ends lost 5 bases and 2 bases, in that order; junction bases with no gene match: 9.

The rearrangement uses TRBV2 and TRBJ1-2; D is unresolved. Per germline, CDR1 SNHLY and CDR2 FYNNEI. Trimming stripped 3 bases from V and 3 bases from J, with 5 bases between. CDR3 size: 12 residues. For the CDR3, the DNA is TGTGCCAGCAGTGACGCTTACTATGGCTACACCTTC. Its translation is CASSDAYYGYTF.

V gene TRBV2 combines with J gene TRBJ2-7, with D maybe TRBD1 (5 bases). The CDR3 spans 13 residues. V was clipped by 7 bases and J by 2 bases, with 12 bases between them. Germline values: CDR1 SNHLY, CDR2 FYNNEI. Here the CDR3 DNA reads TGTGCCAGCACTCCGGCAGGGACCTACGAGCAGTACTTC. Translating gives CASTPAGTYEQYF.

The V gene is TRBV4-1, the J gene TRBJ1-1; tentative D call: TRBD1 (5 bases). The CDR3 runs to 17 residues. V was clipped by 2 bases and J by 3 bases, with 19 bases between them. Per the germline V gene, CDR1 is MGHRA and CDR2 is YSYEKL. The CDR3 region has the DNA TGCGCCAGCAGCCAAAGACCGGGTGCGGGGACGGACACTGAAGCTTTCTTT. Its translation is CASSQRPGAGTDTEAFF.

The chain is built from TRBV27 and TRBJ2-1, with D unclear. The CDR3 totals 13 residues. Germline V gives CDR1 MNHEY, CDR2 SMNVEV (reference sequence). Trimming left V 4 bases short and J 2 bases short, with 6 bases between. The CDR3 loop reads CASSWSPYNEQFF. CDR3 nucleotides: TGTGCCAGCAGTTGGAGCCCCTACAATGAGCAGTTCTTC.

This clone has only one observation. This chain connects TRBV7-9 to TRBJ1-1; D call uncertain. The ends were cut back, 1 base at V and 1 base at J, with 10 bases in the middle. Germline CDR1 and CDR2: SEHNR and FQNEAQ (reference sequence). The CDR3 runs to 15 residues. The CDR3 loop reads CASSLGVVENTEAFF. CDR3 sequence (DNA): TGTGCCAGCAGCTTAGGGGTAGTGGAGAACACTGAAGCTTTCTTT.

The rearrangement joins TRBV27 to TRBJ2-7; possibly TRBD1 for D (7 bases). V lost 3 bases and J lost 2, with 11 bases in between. The CDR3 has 14 amino acids. Looked up from germline, CDR1 is MNHEY and CDR2 is SMNVEV (reference sequence). Here the CDR3 DNA reads TGTGCCAGCAGTTTGGCGGGACAGACCTACGAGCAGTACTTC. Amino acid sequence: CASSLAGQTYEQYF.

This chain uses TRBV19 with TRBJ2-3; TRBD1 matches 8 bases. J was trimmed by 2 bases and V by 3 bases; bases with no gene match: 7. Germline loops: CDR1 LNHDA, CDR2 SQIVND (reference sequence). The CDR3 covers 16 residues. CDR3 coding DNA: TGTGCCAGTAGTATCGGACAGGGATCGATCACAGATACGCAGTATTTT. Amino acids: CASSIGQGSITDTQYF. The entire variable domain, with the rest obtained from reference TRBV19 and TRBJ2-3, is as follows: DGGITQSPKYLFRKEGQNVTLSCEQNLNHDAMYWYRQDPGQGLRLIYYSQIVNDFQKGDIAEGYSVSREKKESFPLTVTSAQKNPTAFYLCASSIGQGSITDTQYFGPGTRLTVL.

This chain links TRBV6-1 with TRBJ2-3; D uncertain. Germline CDR1 and CDR2: MNHNS and SASEGT. The CDR3 spans 13 residues. Between the trimmed V and J ends, which lost 3 bases and 3 bases, there was a span of 7 bases. This CDR3 reads CASSETGTDTQYF. The CDR3 DNA follows: TGTGCCAGCAGTGAGACGGGTACAGATACGCAGTATTTT.

The chain links TRBV13 to TRBJ2-7; TRBD1 might be the D (6 bases). Trimming removed 4 bases from V and 2 bases from J, with 9 bases in between. Germline V gene data show CDR1 as PRHDT and CDR2 as FYEKMQ (reference sequence). The CDR3 consists of 13 residues. CDR3 nucleotide sequence: TGTGCCAGCAGCTCCCACAGGGCCTACGAGCAGTACTTC. Its protein is CASSSHRAYEQYF.

The chain uses TRBV27 and TRBJ2-1; D is unclear. The CDR3 runs 12 residues. The germline V gene has CDR1 MNHEY and CDR2 SMNVEV (reference sequence). Trimming cost V 3 bases and J 7 bases, with 7 bases left between them. As DNA, the CDR3 is TGTGCCAGCAGTTTTAACTTGAATGAGCAGTTCTTC. Its protein product is CASSFNLNEQFF.

V and J are TRBV28 and TRBJ2-3; the match to TRBD2 covers 10 bases. The germline V gene has CDR1 MDHEN and CDR2 SYDVKM. The CDR3 has 15 residues. J was trimmed by 2 bases and V by 4 bases; bases with no gene match: 3. CDR3 DNA sequence: TGTGCCAGCAGTTCACTAGCGGGGAACACAGATACGCAGTATTTT. It translates to CASSSLAGNTDTQYF.

The chain recombines TRBV28 with TRBJ2-7; no clear D gene. Per the germline V gene, CDR1 is MDHEN and CDR2 is SYDVKM. CDR3 length: 12 residues. V was trimmed by 9 bases and J by 0 bases, leaving 9 bases between them. DNA for the CDR3: TGTGCCAGTAAGACAAGCTCCTACGAGCAGTACTTC. This translates into CASKTSSYEQYF.

The V call is TRBV28, the J call TRBJ2-7; tentative D call: TRBD1 (5 bases). V lost 1 base, J lost 1 base, and 20 bases lay in between. The germline V gene encodes CDR1 MDHEN and CDR2 SYDVKM. This CDR3 has 18 amino acids. DNA of the CDR3: TGTGCCAGCAGTTTATCTTACCGTACAGGAGTCTCTTCCTACGAGCAGTACTTC. It encodes CASSLSYRTGVSSYEQYF.

The chain couples TRBV15 to TRBJ2-1, with D unclear. V lost 5 bases and J 5 bases, leaving 25 bases between the germline ends. CDR3 length: 18 residues. Germline CDR1 LNHNV, CDR2 YYDKDF (reference sequence). The CDR3 DNA follows: TGTGCCACCAGCTACCACAGAGGCACTTTGGGGAACAACAATGAGCAGTTCTTC. It encodes CATSYHRGTLGNNNEQFF.

The V call is TRBV2, the J call TRBJ1-4, with 8 nucleotides matching TRBD1. CDR3 size: 17 residues. From germline, CDR1 is SNHLY and CDR2 FYNNEI. V was pared by 4 bases and J by 0 bases, with 7 bases of the junction left unmatched. CDR3 sequence reads: CASSVYRGGATNEKLFF. The CDR3 DNA reads as TGTGCCAGCAGTGTGTACAGGGGGGGAGCAACTAATGAAAAACTGTTTTTT.

This chain joins TRBV5-4 and TRBJ2-2; D is uncertain. CDR3 length equals 13 residues. Germline CDR1 reads SGHNT; CDR2 reads YYREEE (reference sequence). V lost 2 bases and J 1 base, leaving 3 bases between the germline ends. The CDR3 DNA reads as TGTGCCAGCAGCTTTGGGAACACCGGGGAGCTGTTTTTT. As protein: CASSFGNTGELFF.

This chain joins TRBV11-2 and TRBJ2-3; no clear D. The CDR3 covers 15 residues. The germline V and J ends were trimmed by 6 bases and 2 bases, with 15 bases remaining between them. Germline V gene data show CDR1 as SGHAT and CDR2 as FQNNGV. CDR3 residues: CASRTFGLDTDTQYF. DNA for the CDR3: TGTGCCAGCAGAACCTTCGGATTGGACACAGATACGCAGTATTTT.

The chain has TRBV29-1 and TRBJ2-1, with a weak D call TRBD2 (5 bases). Germline CDR1 reads SQVTM; CDR2 reads ANQGSEA. Deletions cut 6 bases from V and 1 base from J, with 13 bases between. This CDR3 spans 14 amino acids. CDR3 loop: CSVEGQKSYNEQFF. In DNA, the CDR3 is TGCAGCGTCGAGGGCCAGAAATCCTACAATGAGCAGTTCTTC.

V gene TRBV7-8 combines with J gene TRBJ2-1; 7 bases map to TRBD1. The length of the CDR3 is 15 residues. The germline gives CDR1 SGHVS, CDR2 FQNEAQ. The V gene end was trimmed by 0 bases and the J gene end by 2 bases; junction bases not matched to a gene: 1. The CDR3 loop is CASSLAQGTYNEQFF. Here the CDR3 DNA reads TGTGCCAGCAGCTTAGCACAGGGGACCTACAATGAGCAGTTCTTC.

The V and J genes are TRBV7-9 and TRBJ2-1, with D possibly being TRBD2 (6 bases). V was trimmed by 3 bases and J by 7 bases, leaving 19 bases between them. CDR1 is SEHNR, CDR2 FQNEAQ, per germline (reference sequence). The CDR3 is made up of 16 amino acids. The DNA for the CDR3 is TGTGCCAGCAGCTTGTTGAGACGGGGAGGAGGTAATGAGCAGTTCTTC. Translating it yields CASSLLRRGGGNEQFF.

The chain carries TRBV9 and TRBJ2-1; 12 nucleotides agree with TRBD2. The length of the CDR3 is 18 residues. Looked up from germline, CDR1 is SGDLS and CDR2 is YYNGEE. Germline trimming cut 4 bases from V and 3 bases from J; bases unmatched to any gene: 11. The CDR3 DNA reads as TGTGCCAGCAGCTCCGAGGGGACTAGCGGGTCCTACTACAATGAGCAGTTCTTC. It is translated as CASSSEGTSGSYYNEQFF.

V is TRBV27 and J is TRBJ2-7, with 10 bases matching TRBD1. The CDR3 totals 13 residues. The V and J ends lost 5 bases and 7 bases, in that order; junction bases with no gene match: 5. Germline V gives CDR1 MNHEY, CDR2 SMNVEV (reference sequence). Here the CDR3 DNA reads TGTGCCAGCAGTCCCGGGACAGGGGTTGAGCAGTACTTC. This sequence encodes CASSPGTGVEQYF.

In this sample, this clone turned up a few times. The rearrangement links TRBV27 to TRBJ2-7, with a possible D match to TRBD1 (5 bases). Germline V gene sequence: CDR1 MNHEY, CDR2 SMNVEV (reference sequence). Trimming stripped 4 bases from V and 0 bases from J, with 7 bases between. The CDR3 covers 13 residues. CDR3: CASSYDSSYEQYF. CDR3 nucleotide sequence: TGTGCCAGCAGTTATGACAGCTCCTACGAGCAGTACTTC.

As regards this clone: At the DNA level, this CDR3 is encoded by other sequences in the same sample as well. The chain couples TRBV14 to TRBJ2-5; D gene unclear. CDR3 size: 12 residues. From germline, CDR1 is SGHDN and CDR2 FVKESK. V gave up 1 base and J gave up 5 bases, with 5 bases separating them. The CDR3 region has the DNA TGTGCCAGCAGCCAAGTCGGGGAGACCCAGTACTTC. It specifies CASSQVGETQYF.